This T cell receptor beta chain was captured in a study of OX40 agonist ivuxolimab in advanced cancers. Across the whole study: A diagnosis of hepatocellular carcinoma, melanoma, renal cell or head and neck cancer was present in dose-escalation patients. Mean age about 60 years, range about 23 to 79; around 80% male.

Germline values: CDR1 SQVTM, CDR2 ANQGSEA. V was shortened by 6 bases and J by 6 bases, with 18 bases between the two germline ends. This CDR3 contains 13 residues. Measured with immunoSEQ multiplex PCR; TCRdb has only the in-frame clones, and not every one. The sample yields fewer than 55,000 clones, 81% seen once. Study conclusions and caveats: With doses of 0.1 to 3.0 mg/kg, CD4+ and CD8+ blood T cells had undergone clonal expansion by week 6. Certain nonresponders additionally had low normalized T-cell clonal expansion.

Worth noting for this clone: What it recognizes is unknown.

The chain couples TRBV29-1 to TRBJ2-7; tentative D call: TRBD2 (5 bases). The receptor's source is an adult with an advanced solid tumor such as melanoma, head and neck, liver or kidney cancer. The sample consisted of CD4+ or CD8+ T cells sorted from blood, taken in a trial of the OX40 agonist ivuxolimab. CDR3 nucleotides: TGCAGCGTAACCCCCCGACTGGACTCCGAGCAGTACTTC. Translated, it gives CSVTPRLDSEQYF.